Listed below are T cell receptor beta chains from one sample, sequenced in a study of OX40 agonist ivuxolimab in advanced cancers. Sequencing used immunoSEQ multiplex PCR; TCRdb keeps in-frame clones, though not all of them. The sample records about 17,000 clones, approximately 87% being singletons. The sequencing here drew on CD4+ or CD8+ T cells sorted from blood, taken in a trial of the OX40 agonist ivuxolimab. The receptor set was obtained from an adult with an advanced solid tumor such as melanoma, head and neck, liver or kidney cancer. CDR3s include the opening cysteine and the closing phenylalanine or tryptophan. A D gene is named only where the DNA matches it firmly. Clone size is stated in some rows and not others, as once, few, many or a class when expanded.

D	size	V	J	CDR3	DNA
NA	NA	TRBV7-3	TRBJ2-1	CASSSGPANEQFF	TGTGCCAGCAGCTCCGGACCAGCCAATGAGCAGTTCTTC
NA	once	TRBV6-6	TRBJ2-7	CASSYEGYYEQYF	TGTGCCAGCAGTTACGAGGGATACTACGAGCAGTACTTC
NA	once	TRBV27	TRBJ2-1	CASSLDSINGQFF	TGTGCCAGCAGTTTAGACAGCATCAATGGGCAGTTCTTC
NA	once	TRBV5-1	TRBJ2-7	CASSLKGQAYEQYF	TGCGCCAGCAGCTTGAAGGGACAAGCCTACGAGCAGTACTTC
NA	NA	TRBV20-1	TRBJ2-7	CSAREHEQYF	TGCAGTGCTAGAGAACACGAGCAGTACTTC
TRBD2	NA	TRBV6-6	TRBJ2-3	CASNSFIAGYRDTQYF	TGTGCCAGCAACTCCTTCATAGCGGGATATCGCGATACGCAGTATTTT
TRBD2	NA	TRBV23-1	TRBJ2-7	CASSPPWTSADEQYF	TGCGCCAGCAGTCCCCCTTGGACTAGCGCAGACGAGCAGTACTTC
NA	NA	TRBV2	TRBJ2-5	CASMSGELGVETQYF	TGTGCCAGCATGTCAGGGGAATTGGGCGTGGAGACCCAGTACTTC
TRBD2	NA	TRBV7-3	TRBJ2-1	CASSPAGAYNEQFF	TGTGCCAGCAGCCCCGCGGGGGCCTACAATGAGCAGTTCTTC
NA	NA	TRBV20-1	TRBJ2-3	CSAPTGTSRYF	TGCAGTGCTCCCACCGGGACATCCCGGTATTTT
TRBD1	once	TRBV25-1	TRBJ1-2	CASSATGDRVGYTF	TGTGCCAGCAGTGCCACAGGGGATCGAGTTGGCTACACCTTC
TRBD2	NA	TRBV19	TRBJ2-1	CASSTNLAGVYNEQFF	TGTGCCAGTAGCACAAACCTAGCGGGAGTCTACAATGAGCAGTTCTTC
TRBD1	NA	TRBV18	TRBJ1-2	CASSPYGTGNYGYTF	TGTGCCAGCTCACCATACGGGACAGGGAACTATGGCTACACCTTC
TRBD1	NA	TRBV5-6	TRBJ1-1	CASSEWTGGLTEAFF	TGTGCCAGCAGCGAGTGGACAGGGGGACTCACTGAAGCTTTCTTT
TRBD2	NA	TRBV19	TRBJ2-1	CASSGGTSGINEQFF	TGTGCCAGTAGTGGAGGGACTAGCGGGATTAATGAGCAGTTCTTC
NA	NA	TRBV28	TRBJ2-1	CASSLGSGGKAYNEQFF	TGTGCCAGCAGTTTAGGATCGGGCGGGAAAGCCTACAATGAGCAGTTCTTC
NA	NA	TRBV19	TRBJ2-7	CASSIYGAGYEQYF	TGTGCCAGTAGTATATATGGAGCGGGCTACGAGCAGTACTTC
TRBD1	NA	TRBV19	TRBJ1-1	CASSMGQPEAFF	TGTGCCAGTAGTATGGGACAGCCTGAAGCTTTCTTT
TRBD2	NA	TRBV30	TRBJ2-5	CAWSGGETQYF	TGTGCCTGGAGCGGGGGGGAGACCCAGTACTTC
NA	NA	TRBV5-6	TRBJ1-2	CASSFGQNYGYTF	TGTGCCAGCAGCTTTGGACAGAATTATGGCTACACCTTC
TRBD2	NA	TRBV7-9	TRBJ2-2	CASSLNALAENTGELFF	TGTGCCAGCAGCTTAAATGCACTAGCGGAGAACACCGGGGAGCTGTTTTTT
TRBD1	NA	TRBV18	TRBJ2-7	CASSPIGTGAYEQYF	TGTGCCAGCTCACCGATTGGGACAGGGGCCTACGAGCAGTACTTC
NA	NA	TRBV11-2	TRBJ2-7	CASSLVQAHYEQYF	TGTGCCAGCAGCTTAGTACAGGCCCACTACGAGCAGTACTTC